This T cell receptor beta chain stems from a study of blood T cell repertoires in COVID-19. Study in general: From the United States, Italy and Spain came samples of acute and convalescent COVID-19. T cells, B-cell-depleted T cells, or PBMCs provided the cDNA or gDNA that served as material.

Study processing details: Nucleated cell counts were estimated from reference gene primer amplification. Using immunoSEQ multiplex PCR, the repertoire was profiled, and TCRdb retains in-frame clones only, with some absent. D and trimming were read from the DNA, whereas the V and J calls and clone size are those reported in that table. The sample shows over 200,000 clones, around 90% of them seen only once. The CDR3 runs to 16 residues. V was pared by 5 bases and J by 7 bases, with 21 bases between. Germline V CDR1 and CDR2: SSHAT, FNYEAQ (reference sequence). The receptor was isolated from a woman younger than 30 who had recovered from COVID-19. The chain recombines TRBV7-7 with TRBJ2-1; tentative D call: TRBD1 (7 bases). The sample comprised peripheral blood. CDR3 sequence reads: CASSPKLTGRNNEQFF. The DNA of the CDR3 is TGTGCCAGCAGCCCAAAGTTGACAGGGAGGAATAATGAGCAGTTCTTC.